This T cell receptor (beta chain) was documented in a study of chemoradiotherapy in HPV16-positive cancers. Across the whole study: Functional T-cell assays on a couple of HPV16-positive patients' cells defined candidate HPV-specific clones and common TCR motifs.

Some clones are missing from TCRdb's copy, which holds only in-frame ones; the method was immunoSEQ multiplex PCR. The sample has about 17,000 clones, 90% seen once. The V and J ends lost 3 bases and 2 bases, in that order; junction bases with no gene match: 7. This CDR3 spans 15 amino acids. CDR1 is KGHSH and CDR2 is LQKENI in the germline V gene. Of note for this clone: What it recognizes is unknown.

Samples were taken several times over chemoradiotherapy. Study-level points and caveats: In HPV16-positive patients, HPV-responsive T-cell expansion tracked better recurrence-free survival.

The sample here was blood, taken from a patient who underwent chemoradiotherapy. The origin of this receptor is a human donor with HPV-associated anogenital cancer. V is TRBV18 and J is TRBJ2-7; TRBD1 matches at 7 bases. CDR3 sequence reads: CASSPGDREAYEQYF. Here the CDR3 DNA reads TGTGCCAGCTCACCGGGAGACAGGGAAGCCTACGAGCAGTACTTC.